The 24 T cell receptor beta chains in this list originate from one sample, sequenced in a study of T cell responses to AZD1222 COVID-19 vaccine. Here immunoSEQ multiplex PCR was the method, and the copy in TCRdb shows in-frame clones only, minus some. The sample lists over 110,000 clones; roughly 90% were seen once. The material sequenced was peripheral blood, taken 28 days after the second AZD1222 dose. The receptors were gathered from an adult who received the AZD1222 COVID-19 vaccine.

The rearrangement uses TRBV4-1 and TRBJ1-1, with 9 bases fitting TRBD1. The length of the CDR3 is 14 residues. Germline CDR1 reads MGHRA; CDR2 reads YSYEKL. V lost 2 bases and J lost 11; bases outside the gene matches: 9. The CDR3 DNA reads as TGCGCCAGCAGCCAACAACAGGGGGCGCCGAGGGCTTTCTTT. It translates to CASSQQQGAPRAFF.

The CDR3 bases are TGTGCCAGCAGTTTGGGGACAGCTGGGGGCTACACCTTC. Residues: CASSLGTAGGYTF. This chain joins TRBV12-3 or TRBV12-4 and TRBJ1-2; 7 bases are a match to TRBD1. This CDR3 spans 13 amino acids. The ends lost 3 bases at V and 8 bases at J; junction bases unmatched: 6.

This rearrangement joins TRBV30 to TRBJ1-1, with D perhaps TRBD1 (5 bases). Deletions cut 5 bases from V and 1 base from J, with 14 bases between. Germline CDR1 and CDR2: GTSNPN and SVGIG (reference sequence). This CDR3 spans 14 amino acids. The CDR3 bases are TGTGCCTGGGGGGAGGGACGAGGGAACACTGAAGCTTTCTTT. As protein: CAWGEGRGNTEAFF.

The genes are TRBV7-9 and TRBJ2-3; 7 bases match TRBD1. This CDR3 region has 19 residues. Germline loops: CDR1 SEHNR, CDR2 FQNEAQ (reference sequence). V trimming: 4 bases; J trimming: 2 bases; junction bases outside the gene matches: 18. The chain's CDR3 is CASSSPGWDRDSYTDTQYF. The CDR3 DNA follows: TGTGCCAGCAGCTCGCCAGGGTGGGACCGGGACAGCTACACAGATACGCAGTATTTT.

V and J are TRBV7-9 and TRBJ2-5; D is possibly TRBD2 (6 bases). Germline loops: CDR1 SEHNR, CDR2 FQNEAQ (reference sequence). The CDR3 loop spans 14 amino acids. Trimming took 5 bases from V and 2 from J, leaving 12 bases between them. This CDR3 reads CASSPVGGQETQYF. The DNA for the CDR3 is TGTGCCAGCAGCCCCGTGGGGGGACAAGAGACCCAGTACTTC.

The chain couples TRBV18 to TRBJ1-4, with D tentatively TRBD1 (5 bases). V dropped 2 bases and J dropped 8 bases, with 21 bases sitting between them. This CDR3 is built from 17 residues. Germline CDR1 reads KGHSH; CDR2 reads LQKENI. CDR3 amino acids: CASSPENRDPRGEKLFF. The CDR3 nucleotides are TGTGCCAGCTCACCAGAAAATAGGGACCCTCGAGGGGAAAAACTGTTTTTT.

The J gene is TRBJ2-7, the V gene TRBV5-4, with D unclear. In germline, CDR1 is SGHNT, CDR2 YYREEE (reference sequence). The CDR3 loop spans 15 amino acids. Deletions cut 2 bases from V and 5 bases from J, with 17 bases between. This chain's CDR3 is CASSLDLEGPHEQYF. Here the CDR3 DNA reads TGTGCCAGCAGCTTAGACCTGGAAGGGCCCCACGAGCAGTACTTC.

This chain connects TRBV5-1 to TRBJ2-7, with 10 bases matching TRBD1. This CDR3 contains 14 residues. Trimming at V came to 4 bases and at J to 4 bases, leaving 5 bases not matched to a gene. Per the germline V gene, CDR1 is SGHRS and CDR2 is YFSETQ. The CDR3 reads CASSAGQGIYEQYF. The CDR3 DNA reads TGCGCCAGCAGCGCGGGACAGGGGATTTACGAGCAGTACTTC.

The chain joins TRBV27 to TRBJ2-1, with a tentative D call TRBD1 (5 bases). Germline lookup yields CDR1 MNHEY and CDR2 SMNVEV (reference sequence). The CDR3 is 17 amino acids. The V end lost 6 bases, the J end lost 3 bases, and 21 bases lay between the germline ends. The CDR3 spells CASRAEVRAPGYNEQFF. The CDR3 DNA follows: TGTGCCAGCAGGGCGGAAGTCAGGGCGCCGGGCTACAATGAGCAGTTCTTC.

The gene calls are TRBV28 and TRBJ1-5; TRBD1 agrees at 7 bases. Germline V gene data show CDR1 as MDHEN and CDR2 as SYDVKM. J was trimmed by 0 bases and V by 10 bases; bases with no gene match: 12. This CDR3 comprises 16 residues. The CDR3 sequence: CATSFLTGTSNQPQHF. CDR3 nucleotides: TGTGCCACCTCGTTCCTGACAGGGACTAGCAATCAGCCCCAGCATTTT. The full variable domain, in which reference TRBV28 and TRBJ1-5 provide the parts outside the CDR3, is DVKVTQSSRYLVKRTGEKVFLECVQDMDHENMFWYRQDPGLGLRLIYFSYDVKMKEKGDIPEGYSVSREKKERFSLILESASTNQTSMYLCATSFLTGTSNQPQHFGDGTRLSIL.

V and J are TRBV5-4 and TRBJ1-5; D is unresolved. CDR1 is SGHNT and CDR2 is YYREEE in the germline V gene (reference sequence). The CDR3 is 13 amino acids. Trimming removed 0 bases at V and 5 bases at J, with 6 bases between. The CDR3 loop is CASSLDGDQPQHF. The DNA for the CDR3 is TGTGCCAGCAGCTTGGACGGGGATCAGCCCCAGCATTTT.

J is TRBJ2-7 and V is TRBV18; TRBD2 agrees at 11 bases. This CDR3 spans 16 amino acids. The V gene's germline CDR1 is KGHSH and CDR2 LQKENI. J was trimmed by 3 bases and V by 1 base; bases with no gene match: 5. CDR3 sequence: CASSPLTSGSIYEQYF. CDR3 sequence (DNA): TGTGCCAGCTCACCACTTACTAGCGGGAGTATCTACGAGCAGTACTTC.

This clone was found once. V and J are TRBV19 and TRBJ1-1; D ambiguous. This CDR3 is built from 12 residues. V was clipped by 6 bases and J by 7 bases, with 12 bases between them. The germline gives CDR1 LNHDA, CDR2 SQIVND (reference sequence). CDR3 region: CASSSLGSEAFF. The CDR3 coding sequence is TGTGCCAGTAGCTCCCTAGGGAGTGAAGCTTTCTTT.

The gene calls are TRBV2 and TRBJ1-6, with D tentatively TRBD1 (5 bases). The CDR3 has 17 amino acids. Germline CDR1 is SNHLY and CDR2 is FYNNEI. The V gene lost 10 bases and the J gene lost 0 bases, with 19 bases spanning the gap. CDR3 in DNA: TGTGCCACTTCGCGCGCCAGGGCTTTCTCCTATAATTCACCCCTCCACTTT. It codes for CATSRARAFSYNSPLHF. The full variable domain, completed using reference TRBV2 and TRBJ1-6, is EPEVTQTPSHQVTQMGQEVILRCVPISNHLYFYWYRQILGQKVEFLVSFYNNEISEKSEIFDDQFSVERPDGSNFTLKIRSTKLEDSAMYFCATSRARAFSYNSPLHFGNGTRLTVT.

The CDR3 bases are TGTGCCAGCAGCTTTAGGAGACATCCTGGGAGCTCCTATAATTCACCCCTCCACTTT. Translating gives CASSFRRHPGSSYNSPLHF. This chain joins TRBV7-2 and TRBJ1-6; D not certain. Trimming stripped 3 bases from V and 0 bases from J, with 18 bases between. CDR3 length: 19 amino acids. CDR1 is SGHTA and CDR2 is FQGNSA in the germline V gene.

Of note for this clone: The identical CDR3 is also encoded by other nucleotide sequences in the sample. The J gene is TRBJ1-1, the V gene TRBV11-3; D remains ambiguous. Per germline, CDR1 SGHNT and CDR2 YENEEA. This CDR3 contains 13 residues. V was pared by 1 base and J by 1 base, with 4 bases between. The CDR3 DNA reads TGTGCCAGCAGCTTAGCCGGGAACACTGAAGCTTTCTTT. Translating gives CASSLAGNTEAFF.

The chain has TRBV29-1 and TRBJ2-3; D is unresolved. Germline V gene sequence: CDR1 SQVTM, CDR2 ANQGSEA. V was cut by 2 bases and J by 2 bases, with 14 bases left in between. The CDR3 is made up of 15 amino acids. CDR3: CSVEFGQENTDTQYF. CDR3 DNA: TGCAGCGTTGAATTCGGTCAGGAGAACACAGATACGCAGTATTTT.

This rearrangement joins TRBV20-1 to TRBJ2-5; D not resolved. CDR1 DFQATT and CDR2 SNEGSKA come from the germline V gene (reference sequence). The CDR3 has 11 residues. V was clipped by 3 bases and J by 2 bases, with 4 bases between them. The CDR3 region is CSAREQETQYF. For the CDR3, the DNA is TGCAGTGCTAGGGAGCAAGAGACCCAGTACTTC.

The V gene is TRBV10-3, the J gene TRBJ2-3, with 9 bases that match TRBD1. This CDR3 has 17 amino acids. V shed 2 bases, J shed 3 bases, and the junction held 9 bases outside the gene matches. Germline lookup yields CDR1 ENHRY and CDR2 SYGVKD. The CDR3 loop is CAISERAGTGITDTQYF. Here the CDR3 DNA reads TGTGCCATCAGTGAGAGAGCCGGGACAGGGATTACAGATACGCAGTATTTT.

J is TRBJ2-1 and V is TRBV18; TRBD1 matches at 9 bases. The CDR3 consists of 16 residues. V gave up 5 bases and J gave up 1 base; unmatched junction bases: 6. In germline, CDR1 is KGHSH, CDR2 LQKENI. The CDR3 coding sequence is TGTGCCAGCTCAGGGGGACAGGGAGGGTCCTACAATGAGCAGTTCTTC. As protein: CASSGGQGGSYNEQFF. The full variable domain, completed using reference TRBV18 and TRBJ2-1, is NAGVMQNPRHLVRRRGQEARLRCSPMKGHSHVYWYRQLPEEGLKFMVYLQKENIIDESGMPKERFSAEFPKEGPSILRIQQVVRGDSAAYFCASSGGQGGSYNEQFFGPGTRLTVL.

The J gene is TRBJ1-1, the V gene TRBV18; D may be TRBD1 (6 bases). Germline V lookup: CDR1 KGHSH, CDR2 LQKENI. Trimming pared 3 bases from V and 3 bases from J, leaving 14 bases between. This CDR3 has 15 residues. CDR3 nucleotides: TGTGCCAGCTCACCTCAGGGGAATGGGTACACTGAAGCTTTCTTT. Translating gives CASSPQGNGYTEAFF.

V gene TRBV5-1 combines with J gene TRBJ1-4, with D perhaps TRBD1 (5 bases). This CDR3 contains 14 residues. V was cut by 3 bases and J by 2 bases, with 8 bases left in between. Germline assignment: CDR1 SGHRS and CDR2 YFSETQ. This chain's CDR3 is CASSSGGTNEKLFF. The CDR3 DNA is TGCGCCAGCAGCTCCGGGGGGACTAATGAAAAACTGTTTTTT.

The table lists this clone with a few counts. This chain links TRBV6-2 or TRBV6-3 with TRBJ2-7; 12 nucleotides align to TRBD2. Germline V gene sequence: CDR1 MNHEY, CDR2 SVGEGT. The CDR3 is 15 residues long. Germline trimming cut 6 bases from V and 2 bases from J; bases unmatched to any gene: 5. The CDR3 nucleotides read TGTGCCAGCAGCTCCGGGACTAGCGGGCCCTACGAGCAGTACTTC. Amino acids: CASSSGTSGPYEQYF.

This chain joins TRBV7-9 and TRBJ1-5, with no clear D. Germline V gene lookup returns CDR1 SEHNR and CDR2 FQNEAQ (reference sequence). This CDR3 region has 14 residues. The V end lost 1 base, the J end lost 4 bases, and 8 bases lay between the germline ends. The CDR3 DNA reads as TGTGCCAGCAGCTTAGGCCAGACTAATCAGCCCCAGCATTTT. This gives the protein CASSLGQTNQPQHF.